The 12 T cell receptor beta chains given below trace back to one sample, sequenced in a study of blood T cell repertoires in COVID-19. Some clones are missing from TCRdb's copy, which holds only in-frame ones; the method was immunoSEQ multiplex PCR. Counted here are around 190,000 clones, roughly four fifths occurring once; the ten biggest clones make up under 10%. Sequencing used peripheral blood. Every receptor here comes from a woman in her sixties or seventies with COVID-19, enrolled during active disease.

This chain links TRBV28 with TRBJ2-3; 8 bases align to TRBD1. CDR3 length: 15 amino acids. Germline V gene sequence: CDR1 MDHEN, CDR2 SYDVKM. V lost 1 base, J lost 1 base, and 1 base stayed unmatched. The CDR3 DNA reads as TGTGCCAGCAGTTTATCGGGACAGGGCACAGATACGCAGTATTTT. As protein: CASSLSGQGTDTQYF.

This clone appeared a few times. This rearrangement joins TRBV7-3 to TRBJ2-6; 11 positions agree with TRBD1. The trim removed 5 bases at V and 4 bases at J, leaving 7 bases unmatched. The CDR3 runs to 17 residues. CDR1 is SGHTA, CDR2 FQGTGA, per germline. CDR3 DNA: TGTGCCAGCAGCACCTGGGACAGGGGGTCAGGGGCCAACGTCCTGACTTTC. This translates into CASSTWDRGSGANVLTF.

The gene calls are TRBV6-5 and TRBJ2-5; 9 nucleotides match TRBD1. V shed 6 bases, J shed 3 bases, and the junction held 5 bases outside the gene matches. The CDR3 contains 14 residues. CDR1 and CDR2 from the germline V gene are MNHEY and SVGAGI. The CDR3 sequence is CASSRTGGKETQYF. The CDR3 nucleotides are TGTGCCAGCAGCCGCACAGGGGGCAAAGAGACCCAGTACTTC.

The genes are TRBV7-2 and TRBJ2-7, with 7 bases aligning to TRBD1. Germline assignment: CDR1 SGHTA and CDR2 FQGNSA. Losses at the gene ends were 5 bases for V and 6 bases for J; bases not matched to a gene: 16. The CDR3 spans 16 residues. The CDR3 here is CASSPGNVRGPSEQYF. The CDR3 bases are TGTGCCAGCAGCCCTGGGAACGTTAGGGGGCCCTCCGAGCAGTACTTC.

V usage is TRBV28 and J usage is TRBJ1-6, with 7 bases fitting TRBD1. Germline V gene data show CDR1 as MDHEN and CDR2 as SYDVKM. The CDR3 sequence is 15 residues long. Trimming at V came to 4 bases and at J to 7 bases, leaving 7 bases not matched to a gene. The DNA for the CDR3 is TGTGCCAGCAGTTCGGGACAGATTAAAAATTCACCCCTCCACTTT. Translated: CASSSGQIKNSPLHF.

The chain joins TRBV2 to TRBJ2-7, with TRBD2 matching over 12 bases. Trimming at V came to 3 bases and at J to 1 base, leaving 4 bases not matched to a gene. The germline CDR1 and CDR2 sequences are SNHLY and FYNNEI. The CDR3 length is 16 residues. CDR3 region: CASSDRLAGVSYEQYF. The DNA for the CDR3 is TGTGCCAGCAGTGATAGACTAGCGGGAGTATCCTACGAGCAGTACTTC.

This clone was counted once. CDR3 DNA sequence: TGCAGCCAGGTGGCACAAGAGACCCAGTACTTC. This gives the protein CSQVAQETQYF. This rearrangement joins TRBV20-1 to TRBJ2-5; no clear D. Germline values: CDR1 DFQATT, CDR2 SNEGSKA (reference sequence). The CDR3 contains 11 residues.

The genes are TRBV12-5 and TRBJ2-1; 13 bases line up with TRBD2. Germline assignment: CDR1 LGHNT and CDR2 FRNRAP. V lost 2 bases and J lost 5; bases outside the gene matches: 3. This CDR3 spans 16 amino acids. In DNA, the CDR3 is TGTGCTAGTGGTTTGAGGACTAGCGGGAGTCACAATGAGCAGTTCTTC. Its translation is CASGLRTSGSHNEQFF. Full variable domain (missing parts from reference TRBV12-5 and TRBJ2-1): DARVTQTPRHKVTEMGQEVTMRCQPILGHNTVFWYRQTMMQGLELLAYFRNRAPLDDSGMPKDRFSAEMPDATLATLKIQPSEPRDSAVYFCASGLRTSGSHNEQFFGPGTRLTVL.

The V call is TRBV28, the J call TRBJ1-1, with 9 bases fitting TRBD1. V gave up 7 bases and J gave up 2 bases; unmatched junction bases: 5. Per the germline V gene, CDR1 is MDHEN and CDR2 is SYDVKM. The CDR3 is 14 residues long. CDR3 nucleotide sequence: TGTGCCAGCACGGGACAGGGTAAAAACACTGAAGCTTTCTTT. Translation gives CASTGQGKNTEAFF. The variable domain in full, with the rest retrieved from reference TRBV28 and TRBJ1-1, is DVKVTQSSRYLVKRTGEKVFLECVQDMDHENMFWYRQDPGLGLRLIYFSYDVKMKEKGDIPEGYSVSREKKERFSLILESASTNQTSMYLCASTGQGKNTEAFFGQGTRLTVV.

The gene calls are TRBV13 and TRBJ2-7; TRBD2 is a possible D gene (5 bases). The CDR3 extends over 14 amino acids. V lost 2 bases, J lost 2 bases, and 10 bases lay in between. From germline, CDR1 is PRHDT and CDR2 FYEKMQ (reference sequence). The CDR3 nucleotides read TGTGCCAGCAGCTTACGAGGGCATACCTACGAGCAGTACTTC. Its protein product is CASSLRGHTYEQYF.

This rearrangement joins TRBV3-1 (or the pseudogene TRBV3-2) to TRBJ2-1; TRBD2 matches 7 bases. Germline values: CDR1 LGHDT, CDR2 YNNKEL (reference sequence). V gave up 4 bases and J gave up 15 bases; unmatched junction bases: 12. This CDR3 spans 13 amino acids. The CDR3 DNA sequence: TGTGCCAGCAGCCCTCAGGGCGGGAGCACCCCGTTCTTC. This encodes CASSPQGGSTPFF.

This clone has only one observation. The V call is TRBV7-2, the J call TRBJ2-2; 9 bases line up with TRBD2. CDR3 length: 18 residues. Trimming at V came to 5 bases and at J to 4 bases, leaving 14 bases not matched to a gene. Germline V gene data show CDR1 as SGHTA and CDR2 as FQGNSA. The CDR3 reads CASSLVRLAGTATGELFF. The CDR3 nucleotides are TGTGCCAGCAGCCTCGTACGGCTAGCGGGAACGGCCACCGGGGAGCTGTTTTTT.